The clone carrying this T cell receptor beta chain was detected only once. V was cut by 5 bases and J by 4 bases, with 18 bases left in between. The length of the CDR3 is 15 residues. Germline V lookup: CDR1 SSHAT, CDR2 FNYEAQ (reference sequence). This record comes from a study of blood T cell repertoires in COVID-19. Profiling relied on immunoSEQ multiplex PCR, and the TCRdb table lists in-frame clones only, not all of them. This sample carries around 89,000 clones, approximately 88% of them seen once, and the ten largest clones take approximately 0.5%. The clonotype originates from a man between 60 and 75 years old with acute or convalescent COVID-19. The chain carries TRBV7-7 and TRBJ2-7; possible D gene TRBD1, 6 bases. The sample taken for sequencing was peripheral blood. The CDR3 reads CASSRRPDRRYEQYF. CDR3 nucleotide sequence: TGTGCCAGCAGCAGACGCCCCGACAGGAGATACGAGCAGTACTTC.